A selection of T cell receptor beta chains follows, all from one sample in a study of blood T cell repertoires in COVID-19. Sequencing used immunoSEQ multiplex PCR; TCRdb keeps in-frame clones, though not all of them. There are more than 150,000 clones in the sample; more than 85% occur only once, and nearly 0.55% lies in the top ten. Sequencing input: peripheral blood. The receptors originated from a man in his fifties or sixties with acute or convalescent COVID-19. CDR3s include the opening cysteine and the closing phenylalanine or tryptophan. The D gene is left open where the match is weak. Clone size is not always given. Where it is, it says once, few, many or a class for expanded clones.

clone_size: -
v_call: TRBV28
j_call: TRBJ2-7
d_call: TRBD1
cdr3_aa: CASSRRGQGANEQYF
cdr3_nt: TGTGCCAGCAGCCGACGAGGACAGGGGGCGAATGAGCAGTACTTC

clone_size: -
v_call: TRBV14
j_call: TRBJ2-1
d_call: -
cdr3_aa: CASSQDANNEQFF
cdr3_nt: TGTGCCAGCAGCCAAGACGCGAACAATGAGCAGTTCTTC

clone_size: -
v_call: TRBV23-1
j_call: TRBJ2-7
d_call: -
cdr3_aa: CASSQSAGTPSYEQYF
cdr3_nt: TGCGCCAGCAGTCAATCAGCGGGTACCCCCTCCTACGAGCAGTACTTC

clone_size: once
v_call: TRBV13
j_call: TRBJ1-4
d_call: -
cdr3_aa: CASSLSFGGANEKLFF
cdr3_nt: TGTGCCAGCAGCTTATCCTTCGGCGGGGCGAATGAAAAACTGTTTTTT

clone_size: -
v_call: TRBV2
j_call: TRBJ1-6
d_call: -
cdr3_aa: CASSEARYNSPLHF
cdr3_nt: TGTGCCAGCAGTGAAGCGCGGTATAATTCACCCCTCCACTTT

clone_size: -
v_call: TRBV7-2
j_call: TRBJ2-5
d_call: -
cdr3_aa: CASRGGRAQETQYF
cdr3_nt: TGTGCCAGCCGAGGCGGCAGAGCCCAAGAGACCCAGTACTTC

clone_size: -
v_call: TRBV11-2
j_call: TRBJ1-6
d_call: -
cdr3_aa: CASSVDSYNNSPLHF
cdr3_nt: TGTGCCAGCAGCGTCGACAGCTACAATAATTCACCCCTCCACTTT

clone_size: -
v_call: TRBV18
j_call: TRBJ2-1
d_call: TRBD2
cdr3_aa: CASSREEREYSNEQFF
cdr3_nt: TGTGCCAGCTCGCGAGAAGAGCGGGAGTACTCCAATGAGCAGTTCTTC

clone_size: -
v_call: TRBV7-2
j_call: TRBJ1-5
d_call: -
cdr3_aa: CASSPQQGNQPQHF
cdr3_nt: TGTGCCAGCAGCCCCCAACAGGGAAATCAGCCCCAGCATTTT

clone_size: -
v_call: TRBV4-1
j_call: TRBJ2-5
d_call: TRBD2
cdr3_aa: CASSPGTSAVETQYF
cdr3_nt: TGCGCCAGCAGCCCCGGGACTAGCGCGGTAGAGACCCAGTACTTC

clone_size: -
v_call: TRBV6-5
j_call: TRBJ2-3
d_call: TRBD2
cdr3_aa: CASSYGREGDTQYF
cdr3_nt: TGTGCCAGCAGTTACGGGAGGGAGGGAGATACGCAGTATTTT

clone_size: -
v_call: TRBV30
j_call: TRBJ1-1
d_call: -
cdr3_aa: CAWRGAQKNTEAFF
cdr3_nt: TGTGCCTGGAGGGGGGCTCAGAAGAACACTGAAGCTTTCTTT

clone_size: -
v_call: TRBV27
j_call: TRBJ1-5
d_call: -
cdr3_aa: CASSLQGNQPQHF
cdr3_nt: TGTGCCAGCAGTCTACAGGGTAATCAGCCCCAGCATTTT

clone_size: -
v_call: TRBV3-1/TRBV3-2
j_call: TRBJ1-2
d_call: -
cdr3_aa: CASSLQGVGTNYGYTF
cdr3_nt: TGTGCCAGCAGCCTCCAAGGGGTAGGGACTAACTATGGCTACACCTTC

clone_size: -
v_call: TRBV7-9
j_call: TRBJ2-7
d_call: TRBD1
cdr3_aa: CASSSGTGLPYEQYF
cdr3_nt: TGTGCCAGCAGTTCCGGGACAGGGTTGCCCTACGAGCAGTACTTC

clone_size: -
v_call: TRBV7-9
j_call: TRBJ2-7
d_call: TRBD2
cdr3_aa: CASSHTSGNIYEQYF
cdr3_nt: TGTGCCAGCAGCCACACTAGCGGGAATATCTACGAGCAGTACTTC

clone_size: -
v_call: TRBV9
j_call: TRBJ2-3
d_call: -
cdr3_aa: CASSAQLGSVDTQYF
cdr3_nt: TGTGCCAGCAGCGCCCAACTAGGTTCGGTAGATACGCAGTATTTT

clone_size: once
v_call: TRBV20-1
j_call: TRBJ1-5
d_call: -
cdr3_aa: CSASKYRAVGPQHF
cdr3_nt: TGCAGTGCTAGTAAGTACCGAGCCGTCGGTCCCCAGCATTTT

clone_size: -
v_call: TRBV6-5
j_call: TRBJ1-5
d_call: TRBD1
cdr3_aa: CASSPGQVSNQPQHF
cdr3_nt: TGTGCCAGCAGTCCCGGACAGGTTAGCAATCAGCCCCAGCATTTT

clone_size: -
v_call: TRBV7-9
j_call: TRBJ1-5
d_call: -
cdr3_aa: CASSLASSTDSNQPQHF
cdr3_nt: TGTGCCAGCAGCTTAGCTTCGAGTACAGATAGCAATCAGCCCCAGCATTTT

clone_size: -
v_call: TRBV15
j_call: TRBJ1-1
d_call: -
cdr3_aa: CATSRDPVQVGGTEAFF
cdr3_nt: TGTGCCACCAGCAGAGATCCCGTCCAGGTGGGAGGGACTGAAGCTTTCTTT

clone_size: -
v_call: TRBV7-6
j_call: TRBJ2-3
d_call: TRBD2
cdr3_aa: CASSPSSSGSTDTQYF
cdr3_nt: TGTGCCAGCAGCCCCTCCTCTAGCGGAAGCACAGATACGCAGTATTTT

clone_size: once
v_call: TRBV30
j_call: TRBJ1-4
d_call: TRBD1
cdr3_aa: CAWCSAGGCEKLFF
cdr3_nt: TGTGCCTGGTGTTCGGCAGGGGGCTGTGAAAAACTGTTTTTT

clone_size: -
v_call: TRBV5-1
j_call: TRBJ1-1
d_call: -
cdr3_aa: CASSRQKNTEAFF
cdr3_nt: TGCGCCAGCAGCCGACAGAAAAACACTGAAGCTTTCTTT

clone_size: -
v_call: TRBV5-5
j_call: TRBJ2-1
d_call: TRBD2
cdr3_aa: CASSLVTSGTGNEQFF
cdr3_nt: TGTGCCAGCAGCTTGGTGACTAGCGGGACGGGAAATGAGCAGTTCTTC

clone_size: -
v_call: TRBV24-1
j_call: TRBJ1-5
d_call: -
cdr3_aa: CATSDLWVSGYSNQPQHF
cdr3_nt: TGTGCCACCAGTGATTTGTGGGTTTCGGGATATAGCAATCAGCCCCAGCATTTT

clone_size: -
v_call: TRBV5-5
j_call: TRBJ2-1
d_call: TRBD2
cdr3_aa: CASSQGLAGDNEQFF
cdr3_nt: TGTGCCAGCTCTCAAGGACTAGCGGGGGACAATGAGCAGTTCTTC

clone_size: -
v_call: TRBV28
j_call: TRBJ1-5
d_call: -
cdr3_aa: CASNSELIQPQHF
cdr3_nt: TGTGCCAGCAATTCCGAGTTGATTCAGCCCCAGCATTTT

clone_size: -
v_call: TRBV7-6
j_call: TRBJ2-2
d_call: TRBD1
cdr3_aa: CASSSRTGGTGELFF
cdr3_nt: TGTGCCAGCAGCTCACGGACAGGGGGCACCGGGGAGCTGTTTTTT